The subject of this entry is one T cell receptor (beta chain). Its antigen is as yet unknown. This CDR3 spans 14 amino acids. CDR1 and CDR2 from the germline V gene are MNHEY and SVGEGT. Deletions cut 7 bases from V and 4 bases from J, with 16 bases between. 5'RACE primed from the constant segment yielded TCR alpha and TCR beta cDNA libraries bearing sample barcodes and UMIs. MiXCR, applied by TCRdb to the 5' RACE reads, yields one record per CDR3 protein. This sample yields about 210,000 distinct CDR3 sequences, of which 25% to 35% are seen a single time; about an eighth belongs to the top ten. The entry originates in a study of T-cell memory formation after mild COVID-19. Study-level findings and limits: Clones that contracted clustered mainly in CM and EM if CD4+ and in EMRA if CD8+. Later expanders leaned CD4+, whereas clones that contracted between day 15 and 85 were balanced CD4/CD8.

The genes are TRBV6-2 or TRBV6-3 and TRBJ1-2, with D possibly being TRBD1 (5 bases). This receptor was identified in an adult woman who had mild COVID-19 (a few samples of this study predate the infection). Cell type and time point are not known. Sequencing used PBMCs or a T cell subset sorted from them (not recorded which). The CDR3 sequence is CASTRSGQGYGYTF. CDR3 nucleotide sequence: TGTGCCAGCACCCGCTCTGGCCAGGGCTATGGCTACACCTTC.